The present entry profiles one T cell receptor beta chain with its context. The CDR3 has 19 amino acids. The ends lost 0 bases at V and 1 base at J; junction bases unmatched: 11. From germline, CDR1 is LGHNA and CDR2 YNFKEQ. The data derive from a study of blood T cell repertoires in COVID-19. Produced via immunoSEQ multiplex PCR; TCRdb's table is partial and in-frame only. Among approximately 330,000 clones listed, 80% to 90% were seen once. The material sequenced was peripheral blood. The clonotype comes from a man aged 25 to 40 with COVID-19, enrolled during active disease. This chain uses TRBV4-2 with TRBJ2-3, with TRBD2 identical over 9 bases. CDR3 in amino acids: CASSQDNVAASGGTDTQYF. In DNA form, the CDR3 reads TGTGCCAGCAGCCAAGATAACGTCGCGGCTAGCGGGGGCACAGATACGCAGTATTTT.